The rows below give T cell receptor beta chains drawn from one sample of a study of blood T cell repertoires in COVID-19. Produced via immunoSEQ multiplex PCR; TCRdb's table is partial and in-frame only. The table records about 280,000 clones, roughly 86% of them present only once. The specimen was peripheral blood. Receptor source: a man younger than 35 with active or convalescent COVID-19. Both conserved end residues are part of each CDR3. A D gene is named only where the DNA matches it firmly. Clone size is stated in some rows and not others, as once, few, many or a class when expanded.

V gene	J gene	D gene	clone size	CDR3 DNA	CDR3 protein
TRBV7-2	TRBJ1-5	NA	NA	TGTGCCACCGGCCGGGAGAGCAATCAGCCCCAGCATTTT	CATGRESNQPQHF
TRBV5-1	TRBJ1-6	TRBD1	NA	TGCGCCAGCCGACAGGGCCAAAATTCACCCCTCCACTTT	CASRQGQNSPLHF
TRBV11-2	TRBJ1-4	NA	once	TGTGCCAGCAGCCACGCGGTTGCAACTAATGAAAAACTGTTTTTT	CASSHAVATNEKLFF
TRBV6-1	TRBJ1-1	NA	few	TGTGCCAGCAGTGAGAACGGAGGGGCGGACACTGAAGCTTTCTTT	CASSENGGADTEAFF
TRBV5-6	TRBJ1-1	NA	few	TGTGCCAGCAAATGGGGCCCGAACACTGAAGCTTTCTTT	CASKWGPNTEAFF
TRBV27	TRBJ1-2	TRBD1	NA	TGTGCCAGCGGGAGGACAGGGGGCAACTATGGCTACACCTTC	CASGRTGGNYGYTF
TRBV5-6	TRBJ2-7	NA	NA	TGTGCCAGCAGCTTGGGCGGGGGCCCCGAGCAGTACTTC	CASSLGGGPEQYF
TRBV27	TRBJ1-5	NA	NA	TGTGCCAGCAGTCCGCTCAACCGGGAGGATCAGCCCCAGCATTTT	CASSPLNREDQPQHF
TRBV11-2	TRBJ1-6	NA	NA	TGTGCCAGCAGCTCCAGATGGGAGAATAATTCACCCCTCCACTTT	CASSSRWENNSPLHF
TRBV27	TRBJ1-4	NA	NA	TGTGCCAGCAGTTTAAGGGGGGGCCTCACTAATGAAAAACTGTTTTTT	CASSLRGGLTNEKLFF
TRBV9	TRBJ2-3	NA	NA	TGTGCCAGCAGCGTAGACCTAGCGCGAAGCACAGATACGCAGTATTTT	CASSVDLARSTDTQYF
TRBV3-1/TRBV3-2	TRBJ2-1	NA	once	TGTGCCAGCAGCCAAGAAGGGGGGGGCCAAAGCAATGAGCAGTTCTTC	CASSQEGGGQSNEQFF
TRBV19	TRBJ2-2	TRBD2	NA	TGTGCCAGTAGTAATCTCAGGGGGACTAGCGGGAACACCGGGGAGCTGTTTTTT	CASSNLRGTSGNTGELFF
TRBV13	TRBJ2-2	TRBD2	NA	TGTGCCAGCAGCCCACAGGGACTAGCGGGGGGATGGACCGGGGAGCTGTTTTTT	CASSPQGLAGGWTGELFF
TRBV19	TRBJ2-3	TRBD2	NA	TGTGCCAGTACCGGAGGGAGGGCAGATACGCAGTATTTT	CASTGGRADTQYF
TRBV18	TRBJ1-3	NA	NA	TGTGCCAGCTCACCAGGGGCTTTTGGAAACACCATATATTTT	CASSPGAFGNTIYF
TRBV2	TRBJ1-1	NA	NA	TGTGCCAGCAGTGAAGTCGGGAACCAAATGAACACTGAAGCTTTCTTT	CASSEVGNQMNTEAFF
TRBV12-5	TRBJ2-1	NA	NA	TGTGCTAGTGGTCCTCCGGGTCCCAGCTCCTACAATGAGCAGTTCTTC	CASGPPGPSSYNEQFF
TRBV5-1	TRBJ1-4	TRBD1	NA	TGCGCCAGCAGCTCGGGGTCCTCAGGGGGCGCGGGTGAAAAACTGTTTTTT	CASSSGSSGGAGEKLFF
TRBV5-1	TRBJ1-6	NA	NA	TGCGCCAGCAGCTTGGAGCTGAGCTCCTATAATTCACCCCTCCACTTT	CASSLELSSYNSPLHF
TRBV2	TRBJ1-1	NA	NA	TGTGCCAGCAGGGACAGTAAGAACACTGAAGCTTTCTTT	CASRDSKNTEAFF
TRBV27	TRBJ1-2	NA	NA	TGTGCCAGCAGTTCACTACAGGGAGCGAACTATGGCTACACCTTC	CASSSLQGANYGYTF
TRBV19	TRBJ2-7	NA	few	TGTGCCAGTAGCGACACAATTGGCTACGAGCAGTACTTC	CASSDTIGYEQYF
TRBV27	TRBJ2-7	TRBD2	once	TGTGCCAGCAGTTTAGGAGCTAGCGGGGCGTACGAGCAGTACTTC	CASSLGASGAYEQYF
TRBV9	TRBJ2-1	TRBD2	once	TGTGCCAGCAGCTTTACTAGCGGGGGACCCTTCCACAATGAGCAGTTCTTC	CASSFTSGGPFHNEQFF
TRBV27	TRBJ2-7	NA	NA	TGTGCCAGCAGTTTTGTGGCAGGGTCCTACGAGCAGTACTTC	CASSFVAGSYEQYF
TRBV7-9	TRBJ2-7	NA	NA	TGTGCCAGCAGCTTATATCCCTACGAGCAGTACTTC	CASSLYPYEQYF
TRBV5-6	TRBJ2-3	TRBD2	NA	TGTGCCAGCAGGGGGACTAGCGGGGGCACAGATACGCAGTATTTT	CASRGTSGGTDTQYF
TRBV6-2/TRBV6-3	TRBJ2-3	NA	NA	TGTGCCAGCAGTCCCTCCACAGATACGCAGTATTTT	CASSPSTDTQYF
TRBV6-5	TRBJ1-5	NA	NA	TGTGCCAGCGCCCGGGACACCGACTGGAAGCCCCAGCATTTT	CASARDTDWKPQHF
TRBV5-1	TRBJ1-3	NA	NA	TGCGCCAGCAGCTATGGGGGGGCTTCTGGAAACACCATATATTTT	CASSYGGASGNTIYF
TRBV12-2	TRBJ2-7	NA	NA	TGTGCAAGTCGCATCCGGGACAGGGTTTCGTACGAGCAGTACTTC	CASRIRDRVSYEQYF
TRBV14	TRBJ1-2	NA	few	TGTGCCAGCACGGACAGCCGCTATCATGGCTACACCTTC	CASTDSRYHGYTF
TRBV10-1	TRBJ2-7	NA	NA	TGCGCCAGCAGTGAGTCGGGGCCATACGAGCAGTACTTC	CASSESGPYEQYF
TRBV10-3	TRBJ1-3	NA	NA	TGTGCCATCAGTGAGTCGGGATCAAAGTCCGGGAGAAACACCATATATTTT	CAISESGSKSGRNTIYF
TRBV2	TRBJ2-7	NA	NA	TGTGCCAGCAGTTTAAACAGCCTCTCCTACGAGCAGTACTTC	CASSLNSLSYEQYF
TRBV3-1/TRBV3-2	TRBJ2-1	NA	NA	TGTGCCAGCAGCACTCGGACTGCCCTCCGTGAGCAGTTCTTC	CASSTRTALREQFF
TRBV10-3	TRBJ1-1	TRBD1	NA	TGTGCCATCAGTGGGGGACAGGCTGATACCAACACTGAAGCTTTCTTT	CAISGGQADTNTEAFF
TRBV28	TRBJ1-5	NA	NA	TGTGCCAGCAGCGTTAGCAATCAGCCCCAGCATTTT	CASSVSNQPQHF
TRBV14	TRBJ1-2	TRBD1	NA	TGTGCCAGCAGCCTAAGACAGGGGAGCTATGGCTACACCTTC	CASSLRQGSYGYTF
TRBV7-8	TRBJ1-1	TRBD1	NA	TGTGCCAGCAGCTGGTCGACAGGGGCCCAGAACACTGAAGCTTTCTTT	CASSWSTGAQNTEAFF
TRBV6-2/TRBV6-3	TRBJ2-5	NA	NA	TGTGCCAGCAGTCAGGAGACCCAGTACTTC	CASSQETQYF
TRBV7-6	TRBJ2-5	NA	once	TGTGCCAGCAGCCCCGAAGGGGACTTCTTGGAGACCCAGTACTTC	CASSPEGDFLETQYF
TRBV5-1	TRBJ2-7	NA	once	TGCGCCAGCAGCGGAGGAGATTACTACGAGCAGTACTTC	CASSGGDYYEQYF
TRBV27	TRBJ1-5	NA	NA	TGTGCCAGCAGTTTGTACGGGATCAATCAGCCCCAGCATTTT	CASSLYGINQPQHF
TRBV24-1	TRBJ2-7	TRBD1	once	TGTGCCACCAGTGATTTGTCCCCCCGCCCGACAGGGCCCACCTACGAGCAGTACTTC	CATSDLSPRPTGPTYEQYF
TRBV2	TRBJ2-2	NA	NA	TGTGCCAGCAGTGAAGCTCTAACCGGACTTACACTCACCGGGGAGCTGTTTTTT	CASSEALTGLTLTGELFF
TRBV28	TRBJ2-7	TRBD2	NA	TGTGCCAGCAGTTTTGGGAGGGACTCCTACGAGCAGTACTTC	CASSFGRDSYEQYF
TRBV15	TRBJ2-7	NA	NA	TGTGCCACCAGCAGAGACCCCCACGGGGTCTCCTACGAGCAGTACTTC	CATSRDPHGVSYEQYF
TRBV6-6	TRBJ1-2	NA	NA	TGTGCCAGCAGTTACGGAGGGGCAGGGGGCTACACCTTC	CASSYGGAGGYTF
TRBV5-6	TRBJ1-5	NA	few	TGTGCCAGCAGCTTGGCCGATCAGCCCCAGCATTTT	CASSLADQPQHF
TRBV7-2	TRBJ1-4	TRBD1	once	TGTGCCAGCAGCTCGAGGAAGGGGGCAGGAGAAAAACTGTTTTTT	CASSSRKGAGEKLFF
TRBV9	TRBJ2-2	NA	NA	TGTGCCAGCAGCGTTGGACAGAACACCGGGGAGCTGTTTTTT	CASSVGQNTGELFF
TRBV25-1	TRBJ1-6	TRBD1	NA	TGTGCCAGCAGAGAACAGGGGAGCAATTCACCCCTCCACTTT	CASREQGSNSPLHF
TRBV29-1	TRBJ2-2	NA	NA	TGCAGCGTTTGGGGGAGTCAGGGGAAAGGCGGGGAGCTGTTTTTT	CSVWGSQGKGGELFF
TRBV9	TRBJ1-1	NA	NA	TGTGCCAGCAGCGCAGGAAGTCAGGGATACGGGGGGAACACTGAAGCTTTCTTT	CASSAGSQGYGGNTEAFF
TRBV7-9	TRBJ1-4	NA	NA	TGTGCCAGCAGCTTAGAGGAGACCTCGAGTGAAAAACTGTTTTTT	CASSLEETSSEKLFF
TRBV11-2	TRBJ2-1	TRBD1	NA	TGTGCCAGCAGCTTATCGGACAGGGGGCACCCTTTGGACAATGAGCAGTTCTTC	CASSLSDRGHPLDNEQFF
TRBV27	TRBJ1-2	TRBD1	NA	TGTGCCAGCAGTATAGGGACAGGCTATGGCTACACCTTC	CASSIGTGYGYTF
TRBV4-3	TRBJ1-5	NA	NA	TGCGCCAGCAGCCAAGACGGAGATATCAATCAGCCCCAGCATTTT	CASSQDGDINQPQHF